The rows below give T cell receptor beta chains drawn from one sample of a study of T cell responses to AZD1222 COVID-19 vaccine. Generated by immunoSEQ multiplex PCR, the TCRdb table keeps only in-frame clones and is missing some. The sample lists tens of thousands of clones, around 80% seen once, with roughly 25% in the top ten. Material: peripheral blood, obtained 28 days after the second AZD1222 dose. Receptors originate from an adult who received the AZD1222 COVID-19 vaccine. The CDR3 runs from the conserved cysteine through the conserved F or W. D genes are given only for firm matches. The listing skips clone size in some rows; elsewhere it reads once, few, many or a size class.

V gene	clone size	D gene	CDR3 length	J gene	CDR3 DNA	CDR3 protein
TRBV6-1	NA	TRBD1	14	TRBJ1-2	TGTGCCAGCAGTGACAGGGGGAACGGCTATGGCTACACCTTC	CASSDRGNGYGYTF
TRBV2	NA	NA	13	TRBJ1-1	TGTGCCAGCAGGGCAAGGGGGAACACTGAAGCTTTCTTT	CASRARGNTEAFF
TRBV6-5	NA	NA	14	TRBJ1-3	TGTGCCAGCAAGAGAGGGGCGGAGGGAAACACCATATATTTT	CASKRGAEGNTIYF
TRBV25-1	once	NA	15	TRBJ2-1	TGTGCCAGCAGAAGTCAGGGAGTCTCCTACAATGAGCAGTTCTTC	CASRSQGVSYNEQFF
TRBV21-1	NA	NA	15	TRBJ1-1	TGTGCCAGCAGCCGAGTAGGGCGTTCATCGATAGAAGCTTTCTTT	CASSRVGRSSIEAFF
TRBV19	NA	TRBD2	12	TRBJ2-7	TGTGCCACTACTAGCGGCTCCTACGAGCAGTACTTC	CATTSGSYEQYF
TRBV6-5	NA	NA	15	TRBJ2-1	TGTGCCAGCAACCGAGCGGCTATTGGTTATAATGAGCAGTTCTTC	CASNRAAIGYNEQFF
TRBV4-2	once	NA	12	TRBJ1-2	TGTGCCAGCAGCCAAGATGACTATGGCTACACCTTC	CASSQDDYGYTF
TRBV7-8	NA	NA	17	TRBJ2-7	TGTGCCAGCAGCCCATCGTACTGGGGGGAGACCTCGGGCGAGCAGTACTTC	CASSPSYWGETSGEQYF
TRBV2	NA	NA	17	TRBJ1-2	TGTGCCAGCATAGGGGGGCAGAAGAGTCTGGGAGGCTATGGCTACACCTTC	CASIGGQKSLGGYGYTF
TRBV7-2	few	NA	13	TRBJ1-6	TGTGCCAGCAGCTTAGTCTGGGATTCACCCCTCCACTTT	CASSLVWDSPLHF
TRBV4-3	NA	TRBD1	14	TRBJ1-2	TGCGCCAGCAGCCAAGCAGGGGGCGGCTATGGCTACACCTTC	CASSQAGGGYGYTF
TRBV7-6	NA	NA	12	TRBJ1-2	TGTGCCAGCAGCTTATCAGGGTTTGGCTACACCTTC	CASSLSGFGYTF
TRBV5-1	NA	TRBD1	15	TRBJ2-2	TGCGCCAGCAGGCGGGACAGGGGGAACACCGGGGAGCTGTTTTTT	CASRRDRGNTGELFF
TRBV11-2	NA	NA	14	TRBJ1-2	TGTGCCAGCACCTCCCCTGGGGCGGTTCAGGGCTACACCTTC	CASTSPGAVQGYTF
TRBV9	NA	TRBD2	17	TRBJ2-1	TGTGCCAGCAGCGTAGAGGGACTAGCCATAGGTGGAAATGAGCAGTTCTTC	CASSVEGLAIGGNEQFF
TRBV5-4	NA	TRBD2	15	TRBJ2-1	TGTGCCAGCAGCTTGGTAGCGGGGAACAACAATGAGCAGTTCTTC	CASSLVAGNNNEQFF
TRBV5-6	NA	TRBD1	14	TRBJ2-7	TGTGCCAGCAGCTTACCCGGGACAGAGTACGGGCAGTACTTC	CASSLPGTEYGQYF
TRBV5-1	NA	TRBD2	16	TRBJ2-2	TGCGCCAGCAGCCCCCACCTAGCGGGTGGCACCGGGGAGCTGTTTTTT	CASSPHLAGGTGELFF
TRBV21-1	NA	NA	15	TRBJ1-2	TGTGCCAGCAGCAAAGGGGTAGAGGGGTTCTATGGCTACACCTTC	CASSKGVEGFYGYTF
TRBV6-5	NA	TRBD1	13	TRBJ1-3	TGTGCCAGCAGTAGGGACAGGACGGACACCATATATTTT	CASSRDRTDTIYF
TRBV24-1	NA	NA	15	TRBJ2-3	TGTGCCACCAGTGATTTTAGGGGGAACACAGATACGCAGTATTTT	CATSDFRGNTDTQYF
TRBV15	medium-sized	NA	15	TRBJ1-4	TGTGCCACCAGCCCCCTAGGAGGGGTTAATGAAAAACTGTTTTTT	CATSPLGGVNEKLFF
TRBV25-1	once	NA	14	TRBJ2-1	TGTGCCAGCAGTGAAGCGGCGGGATACAATGAGCAGTTCTTC	CASSEAAGYNEQFF
TRBV7-3	NA	NA	13	TRBJ1-5	TGTGCCAGCAGCAAGGATAGCAATCAGCCCCAGCATTTT	CASSKDSNQPQHF
TRBV25-1	once	NA	15	TRBJ1-4	TGTGCCAGCAGTGAAATCGAGCTTACCCATGAAAAACTGTTTTTT	CASSEIELTHEKLFF
TRBV2	NA	TRBD1	14	TRBJ1-2	TGTGCCAGCAGTGAGGACAGGGGGTCCTATGGCTACACCTTC	CASSEDRGSYGYTF
TRBV27	NA	NA	14	TRBJ1-1	TGTGCCAGCATAAGGGCGGGGCGGAACACTGAAGCTTTCTTT	CASIRAGRNTEAFF
TRBV29-1	NA	NA	11	TRBJ1-3	TGCAGTGTTTTGGTGGGAAACACCATATATTTT	CSVLVGNTIYF
TRBV6-2/TRBV6-3	NA	TRBD2	14	TRBJ2-5	TGTGCCAGCAGTTTAGCGGGAGTTTTCGAGACCCAGTACTTC	CASSLAGVFETQYF
TRBV6-6	once	NA	14	TRBJ2-7	TGTGCCAGCAGTTCCGCGGTTGTATTCGACGAGCAGTACTTC	CASSSAVVFDEQYF
TRBV10-3	NA	TRBD2	18	TRBJ2-7	TGTGCCATCAGTGAGAGACTAGCGGGAGTTCCCCGCTCCTACGAGCAGTACTTC	CAISERLAGVPRSYEQYF
TRBV20-1	NA	NA	11	TRBJ1-5	TGCAGTGCCGCGTCTTATCAGCCCCAGCATTTT	CSAASYQPQHF
TRBV5-5	NA	TRBD2	17	TRBJ2-5	TGTGCCAGCAGCCCTCATTGGACTAGCGGGAGTGGAGAGACCCAGTACTTC	CASSPHWTSGSGETQYF
TRBV29-1	NA	NA	14	TRBJ1-3	TGCAGCGTTGAATCTACGTGGCCTGGAAACACCATATATTTT	CSVESTWPGNTIYF
TRBV5-8	NA	NA	13	TRBJ1-5	TGTGCCAGCAGCGAAGCTAATAATCAGCCCCAGCATTTT	CASSEANNQPQHF
TRBV5-6	NA	TRBD2	17	TRBJ2-7	TGTGCCAGCAGCGAAGGAGGGACTAGCGGGAGGTGGGACGAGCAGTACTTC	CASSEGGTSGRWDEQYF
TRBV7-2	NA	NA	16	TRBJ1-1	TGTGCCAGCAGCTTAGCTAATCTACGGGTGAACACTGAAGCTTTCTTT	CASSLANLRVNTEAFF
TRBV7-2	NA	NA	14	TRBJ2-5	TGTGCCAGCAGCTACAGGGGGAGGGAGGAGACCCAGTACTTC	CASSYRGREETQYF